This entry concerns a single TCR beta chain. Its antigen is unidentified. Researchers ran the PCR with 60 Vbeta and 13 Jbeta primers. Method: immunoSEQ multiplex PCR; TCRdb's copy keeps in-frame clones and lacks some. The sample table sets out 60,000 or so clones. This sample was included in a study of cytomegalovirus exposure and HLA in healthy donors. Study conclusions and caveats: According to an earlier analysis, most TCR beta V segments yielded productive rearrangements about 90% or about 30% of the time. Testing in vitro showed a few CMV-associated chains specific for CMV antigens. The classifier reportedly diagnosed cytomegalovirus status with high specificity and sensitivity.

The CDR3 runs to 13 residues. Germline-derived CDR1 and CDR2 are SNHLY and FYNNEI. Deletions cut 5 bases from V and 4 bases from J, with 11 bases between. Sequenced sample: PBMCs. This receptor was taken from a man aged 45 to 65 in good health and CMV-seropositive. The genes are TRBV2 and TRBJ1-1, with D possibly matching TRBD1 (5 bases). In DNA, the CDR3 is TGTGCCAGCAGTACAGGCGGGGTCACTGAAGCTTTCTTT. It is translated as CASSTGGVTEAFF. Using reference TRBV2 and TRBJ1-1 for the parts outside the CDR3, the full variable domain is EPEVTQTPSHQVTQMGQEVILRCVPISNHLYFYWYRQILGQKVEFLVSFYNNEISEKSEIFDDQFSVERPDGSNFTLKIRSTKLEDSAMYFCASSTGGVTEAFFGQGTRLTVV.